These T cell receptor beta chains were read from a single sample in a study of PD-1 blockade in classical Hodgkin lymphoma. Clones were sequenced by immunoSEQ multiplex PCR, and TCRdb holds only the in-frame ones, with some missing. The table lists about 21,000 clones, around 68% of them singletons. This material consisted of peripheral blood mononuclear cells (PBMCs), taken at baseline. These TCRs come from a human donor with classical Hodgkin lymphoma. The CDR3 runs from the conserved cysteine through the conserved F or W. D genes are given only for firm matches. Clone sizes are given selectively: once, few, many, or a class where the clone is expanded.

cdr3_nt	cdr3_aa	v_call	j_call	clone_size	d_call
TGTGCCAGCAGTCTCAGCGTAGTCACAGATACGCAGTATTTT	CASSLSVVTDTQYF	TRBV6-5	TRBJ2-3	-	-
TGTGCCAGCACCACGACTAGCGGGAGCCACGAGCAGTACTTC	CASTTTSGSHEQYF	TRBV7-9	TRBJ2-7	-	TRBD2
TGTGCCATCAGTGAGTCGGGCGGGTACTATCCGGGACCGAAACAAGAGACCCAGTACTTC	CAISESGGYYPGPKQETQYF	TRBV10-3	TRBJ2-5	few	-
TGCAGCGTTGAAGCCCGTAGCGGGAGAGAATCCTACAATGAGCAGTTCTTC	CSVEARSGRESYNEQFF	TRBV29-1	TRBJ2-1	-	TRBD2
TGTGCCAGCAGTCCCCATGAACAGGTCTCTGGAAACACCATATATTTT	CASSPHEQVSGNTIYF	TRBV28	TRBJ1-3	large	-
TGCGCCAGCAGCCAAGCGGGGGACGAGCAGTACTTC	CASSQAGDEQYF	TRBV4-1	TRBJ2-7	-	-
TGTGCCAGCAGTTCCAATACCCCCTTGGATGCTTTCTTT	CASSSNTPLDAFF	TRBV6-5	TRBJ1-1	-	-
TGTGCCAGCAGCTTAGGGAACCGGGCCTCGGATTTAGGGACCCAGTACTTC	CASSLGNRASDLGTQYF	TRBV11-1	TRBJ2-5	-	-
TGTGCCAGCAGCCCAACTGGCTACGGGTCCTACGAGCAGTACTTC	CASSPTGYGSYEQYF	TRBV5-5	TRBJ2-7	-	-
TGTGCCAGCAGTTCTTGGGTAAGGGATGAGCAGTTCTTC	CASSSWVRDEQFF	TRBV6-5	TRBJ2-1	-	-
TGTGCCAGCAGCCAAGCGAAACAGCCCCAGCATTTT	CASSQAKQPQHF	TRBV6-6	TRBJ1-5	-	-
TGTGCCAGCAGCTTGTTGGGCGTTAAACTGTTTTTT	CASSLLGVKLFF	TRBV5-1	TRBJ1-4	-	-
TGTGCCAGCAGCTTAGAGGAGGGAACCGCCTACAATGAGCAGTTCTTC	CASSLEEGTAYNEQFF	TRBV7-6	TRBJ2-1	medium-sized	-
TGTGCCAGCAGCTCTGGACAGGGCGACGAGCAGTACTTC	CASSSGQGDEQYF	TRBV7-3	TRBJ2-7	-	TRBD1
TGTGCCAGCAGAGGGATGGGGGAGACCCAGTACTTC	CASRGMGETQYF	TRBV6-6	TRBJ2-5	-	-
TGTGCCAGTAGTACTCGACCCCGGGAGACCCAGTACTTC	CASSTRPRETQYF	TRBV19	TRBJ2-5	-	-
TGTGCCAGTATGCCTAGCGGGTCTTATGAGCAGTTCTTC	CASMPSGSYEQFF	TRBV19	TRBJ2-1	few	TRBD2
TGTGCCAGCAGCCCAGACAGTCGTACCTACGAGCAGTACTTC	CASSPDSRTYEQYF	TRBV11-3	TRBJ2-7	-	-
TGTGCAAGTCGCCATAGGGACGGTCCCGAAAATGACATTCAGTACTTC	CASRHRDGPENDIQYF	TRBV12-2	TRBJ2-4	-	-
TGTGCCAGCAGTTCCGCCCTGGGGACTAGCGGGAGTAGGTACAATGAGCAGTTCTTC	CASSSALGTSGSRYNEQFF	TRBV27	TRBJ2-1	-	TRBD2
TGTGCCAGCAGTTTACGCGGGACTTGGGTTCCCGGGGAGCTGTTTTTT	CASSLRGTWVPGELFF	TRBV27	TRBJ2-2	-	-
TGTGCCAGCAGGCCCTCCGGGGCCAACGTCCTGACTTTC	CASRPSGANVLTF	TRBV7-2	TRBJ2-6	-	-
TGCGCCAGCAGCTCCTCTCCGGCCCATCAGCCCCAGCATTTT	CASSSSPAHQPQHF	TRBV5-1	TRBJ1-5	-	-
TGTGCCAGCAGCCACCAGGGGGCCGGGACTGAAGCTTTCTTT	CASSHQGAGTEAFF	TRBV6-5	TRBJ1-1	-	TRBD1
TGTGCCAGCAGCTTAGGAAGGGGGATGAGCTCCTACGAGCAGTACTTC	CASSLGRGMSSYEQYF	TRBV7-9	TRBJ2-7	-	-
TGTGCCAGCAGCTCAGGGGGCTTAGCCAAAAACATTCAGTACTTC	CASSSGGLAKNIQYF	TRBV9	TRBJ2-4	-	TRBD1
TGCGCCAGCAGCTCCGGACCCGGGACAGGGGGCAATGAGCAGTTCTTC	CASSSGPGTGGNEQFF	TRBV5-1	TRBJ2-1	-	TRBD1
TGTGCCAGTAGGAAAAAGGGGGAGAACACCGGGGAGCTGTTTTTT	CASRKKGENTGELFF	TRBV19	TRBJ2-2	-	-
TGTGCCAGCAGTGACGGTCGGGCAGGGGGGGGTGAGCAGTTCTTC	CASSDGRAGGGEQFF	TRBV6-4	TRBJ2-1	-	-
TGTGCCAGCAGCTTGCAGGGGGCCCAAGAGACCCAGTACTTC	CASSLQGAQETQYF	TRBV7-2	TRBJ2-5	-	TRBD1
TGTGCCATCAGGGGAGCCTACGAGCAGTACTTC	CAIRGAYEQYF	TRBV10-3	TRBJ2-7	-	-
TGCAGCGTTGAAGGGGCGGAGCGGGAGGACTCCTACGAGCAGTACTTC	CSVEGAEREDSYEQYF	TRBV29-1	TRBJ2-7	-	TRBD2
TGTGCCAGCAGCTCCCTGTGGGAGACCCAGTACTTC	CASSSLWETQYF	TRBV7-2	TRBJ2-5	-	-
TGTGCCACCAGCAGAGAGAAGAATAGCAATCAGCCCCAGCATTTT	CATSREKNSNQPQHF	TRBV15	TRBJ1-5	-	-
TGTGCCAGCAGCGCGCTCGCGACTAGCCCCGGGGAGCTGTTTTTT	CASSALATSPGELFF	TRBV7-2	TRBJ2-2	-	TRBD2
TGTGCCAGCAGTTACCCAGGAGGGCAAGCTTTCTTT	CASSYPGGQAFF	TRBV6-5	TRBJ1-1	-	-
TGCGCCAGCAGCTGGGACAGCTACGAGCAGTACTTC	CASSWDSYEQYF	TRBV5-1	TRBJ2-7	medium-sized	TRBD1
TGTGCCAGCAGCCCCGACAGGGCTAGCACAGATACGCAGTATTTT	CASSPDRASTDTQYF	TRBV6-5	TRBJ2-3	-	TRBD1
TGTGCCAGCAGCCAACCCGAGGGCAGGAACGACAATGAGCAGTTCTTC	CASSQPEGRNDNEQFF	TRBV4-2	TRBJ2-1	-	-
TGTGCCAGCCAGCAGGCTGCGCAAATCTCCTACAATGAGCAGTTCTTC	CASQQAAQISYNEQFF	TRBV2	TRBJ2-1	-	-
TGTGCCAGCAGCGGGACTAGCGGGGGGGCTCACGAGCAGTACTTC	CASSGTSGGAHEQYF	TRBV7-2	TRBJ2-7	-	TRBD2
TGTGCCACCATGAGGGGAATTGGAAACACCATATATTTT	CATMRGIGNTIYF	TRBV25-1	TRBJ1-3	once	-
TGTGCCAGTAGTACACGACAGGGGGCGGATCAGCCCCAGCATTTT	CASSTRQGADQPQHF	TRBV19	TRBJ1-5	-	TRBD1
TGTGCCAGCAGCTTACGAGGGCAGTACTTC	CASSLRGQYF	TRBV7-8	TRBJ2-7	few	-
TGTGCCAGCAGCTCGCAACCAGGGGCCCCCTACGAGCAGTACTTC	CASSSQPGAPYEQYF	TRBV9	TRBJ2-7	-	-
TGTGCCAGCAGTGTCGGCACAGATACGCAGTATTTT	CASSVGTDTQYF	TRBV2	TRBJ2-3	-	-
TGCGCCAGCAGCTCTACCTCCGGGTCCAACTACTTC	CASSSTSGSNYF	TRBV5-1	TRBJ2-7	-	-
TGTGCCAGCAGCTTAGAACGGATCTACGAGCAGTACTTC	CASSLERIYEQYF	TRBV7-2	TRBJ2-7	-	-
TGTGCCAGCAGCTTAGGCCTGGACCTGGGAGGGGGAAACACTGAAGCTTTCTTT	CASSLGLDLGGGNTEAFF	TRBV11-2	TRBJ1-1	-	-
TGTGCCAGCAGCTGGGGGACAGCTGGGTGGACAGATACGCAGTATTTT	CASSWGTAGWTDTQYF	TRBV5-6	TRBJ2-3	-	TRBD1
TGTGCCAGTAGGAGACTAGCGGGAGGCGGGGAGCTGTTTTTT	CASRRLAGGGELFF	TRBV19	TRBJ2-2	-	TRBD2
TGTGCCAGCAGCTTGTGGGGGACCCAATTCTACAATGAGCAGTTCTTC	CASSLWGTQFYNEQFF	TRBV13	TRBJ2-1	-	-
TGTGCCAGCAATGCCGGGACTAGCAGCTACGAGCAGTACTTC	CASNAGTSSYEQYF	TRBV14	TRBJ2-7	-	TRBD2
TGTGCCAGCTCACCATCCACATATGGACAGGGGGCAGCGTACGAGCAGTACTTC	CASSPSTYGQGAAYEQYF	TRBV18	TRBJ2-7	-	TRBD1
TGTGCCAGCAGTGTCCCAGCGGGAGGGCCCGGGGATGAGCAGTTCTTC	CASSVPAGGPGDEQFF	TRBV2	TRBJ2-1	-	TRBD2
TGTGCCATCAAAATGACAGGGGGCGGCGAGCAGTACTTC	CAIKMTGGGEQYF	TRBV10-3	TRBJ2-7	-	TRBD1
TGTGCCAGCCAAAGTACAGGGGCAACTAATGAAAAACTGTTTTTT	CASQSTGATNEKLFF	TRBV28	TRBJ1-4	-	TRBD1
TGTGCCAGTACCTGGGGGCCAACTAATGAAAAACTGTTTTTT	CASTWGPTNEKLFF	TRBV19	TRBJ1-4	-	-